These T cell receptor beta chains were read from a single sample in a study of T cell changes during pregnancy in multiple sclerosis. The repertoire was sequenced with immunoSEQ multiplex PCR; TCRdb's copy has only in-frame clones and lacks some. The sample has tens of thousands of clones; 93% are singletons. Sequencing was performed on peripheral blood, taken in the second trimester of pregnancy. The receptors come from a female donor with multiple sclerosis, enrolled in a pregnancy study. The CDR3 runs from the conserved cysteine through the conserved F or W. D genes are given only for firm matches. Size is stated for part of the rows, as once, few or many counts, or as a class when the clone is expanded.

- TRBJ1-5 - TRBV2 TGTGCCAGCAAGAGGCAGGGGAATCAGCCCCAGCATTTT CASKRQGNQPQHF
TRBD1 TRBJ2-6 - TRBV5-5 TGTGCCAGCAGCTTGGATGACAGGGGATTTCAGGCCAACGTCCTGACTTTC CASSLDDRGFQANVLTF
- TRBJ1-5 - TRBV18 TGTGCCAGCTCACGGCAGACAAACAATCAGCCCCAGCATTTT CASSRQTNNQPQHF
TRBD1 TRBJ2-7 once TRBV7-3 TGTGCCAGCAGCTTATACGGGACAGGGGTCCACGAGCAGTACTTC CASSLYGTGVHEQYF
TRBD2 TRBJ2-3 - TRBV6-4 TGTGCCAGCAGTGGTAGCGGGGGTAGCACAGATACGCAGTATTTT CASSGSGGSTDTQYF
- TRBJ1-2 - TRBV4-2 TGTGCCAGCAGCCAAGATACCAGCTATGGCTACACCTTC CASSQDTSYGYTF
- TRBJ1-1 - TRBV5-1 TGCGCCAGCAGCCAGACTGCCTCAAGCCCTGAAGCTTTCTTT CASSQTASSPEAFF
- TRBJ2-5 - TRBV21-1 TGTGCCAGCAGCCACCGGGACAGGGAAGAGACCCAGTACTTC CASSHRDREETQYF
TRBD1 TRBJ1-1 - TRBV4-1 TGCGCCAGCAGCCGAGGGGGGACAGGGGGCACTGAAGCTTTCTTT CASSRGGTGGTEAFF
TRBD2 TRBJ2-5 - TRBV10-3 TGTGCCATCAGTGAGACACTGGGAGCGGGGGCCCTGGGAGGAGAGACCCAGTACTTC CAISETLGAGALGGETQYF
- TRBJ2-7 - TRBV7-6 TGTGCCAGCAGCTTATCGACAGTTTACGAGCAGTACTTC CASSLSTVYEQYF
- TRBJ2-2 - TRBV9 TGTGCCAGCAGCGTACGGGTTTACACCGGGGAGCTGTTTTTT CASSVRVYTGELFF
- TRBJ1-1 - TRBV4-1 TGCGCCAGCAGCCAAGATAAGGGGGACACTGAAGCTTTCTTT CASSQDKGDTEAFF
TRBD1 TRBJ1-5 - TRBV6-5 TGTGCCAGCAGTCACAGGGGACGAAATCAGCCCCAGCATTTT CASSHRGRNQPQHF
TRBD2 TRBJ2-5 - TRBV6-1 TGTGCCAGCAGTATTGAAGCGGGGGTAGGGGAGACCCAGTACTTC CASSIEAGVGETQYF
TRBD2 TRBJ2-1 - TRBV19 TGTGCCAGCGCACTAGCGGGTGAGCAGTTCTTC CASALAGEQFF
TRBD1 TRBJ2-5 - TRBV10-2 TGCGCCAGCAGTGAGTCAGCATCAGGGGGACAAGAGACCCAGTACTTC CASSESASGGQETQYF
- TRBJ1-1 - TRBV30 TGTGCCTGGAGTAGGGAAAAGCTTCAGGGTGGCGCTGAAGCTTTCTTT CAWSREKLQGGAEAFF
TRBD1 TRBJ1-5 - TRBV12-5 TGTGCTAGTGGTTTGGGGACAGGGTACAATCAGCCCCAGCATTTT CASGLGTGYNQPQHF
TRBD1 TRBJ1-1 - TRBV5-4 TGTGCCAGCAGGCTAGGCCGGGACAGGGGTAACACTGAAGCTTTCTTT CASRLGRDRGNTEAFF
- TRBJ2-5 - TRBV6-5 TGTGCCAGCAGTTATCAGGGGGAGACCCAGTACTTC CASSYQGETQYF
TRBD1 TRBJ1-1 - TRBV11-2 TGTGCCAGCAGCTCCTCCGGGACAGCGAACACTGAAGCTTTCTTT CASSSSGTANTEAFF
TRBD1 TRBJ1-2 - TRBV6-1 TGTGCCAGCATCCTAGAGGGGGCGGGTGGGGGCTACACCTTC CASILEGAGGGYTF
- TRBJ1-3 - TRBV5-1 TGCGCCAGCACCACGGACAGCTTTACCTCTGGAAACACCATATATTTT CASTTDSFTSGNTIYF
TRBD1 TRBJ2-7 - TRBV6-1 TGTGCCAGCACCAACACAGGGGTTGGCGAGCAGTACTTC CASTNTGVGEQYF
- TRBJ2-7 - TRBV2 TGTGCCAGTCGCGGGCACTACGAGCAGTACTTC CASRGHYEQYF
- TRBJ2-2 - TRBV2 TGTGCCAGCAGGATAGATGTCGGGGAGCTGTTTTTT CASRIDVGELFF
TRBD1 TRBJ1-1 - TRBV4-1 TGCGCCAGCAGCCAAGCTGAGGGACAGCCGAACACTGAAGCTTTCTTT CASSQAEGQPNTEAFF
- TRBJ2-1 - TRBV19 TGTGCCAGTAGTACCCCCGAACTAATTTCCTACAATGAGCAGTTCTTC CASSTPELISYNEQFF
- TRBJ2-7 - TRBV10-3 TGTGCCATCAGTGACAGGGGCGAGCAGTACTTC CAISDRGEQYF
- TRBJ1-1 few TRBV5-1 TGCGCCAGCAGCTTGGCCGGGACACCCCCTGTATTT CASSLAGTPPVF
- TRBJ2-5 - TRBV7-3 TGTGCCAGCAGCCAAGGGGGGGGGCCTCAAGAGACCCAGTACTTC CASSQGGGPQETQYF
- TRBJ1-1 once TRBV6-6 TGTGCCAGCAGTCGCGGATCCTCCACTGAAGCTTTCTTT CASSRGSSTEAFF
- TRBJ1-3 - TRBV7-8 TGTGCCAGCAGCTCGACTAGGTGGTACTCTGGAAACACCATATATTTT CASSSTRWYSGNTIYF
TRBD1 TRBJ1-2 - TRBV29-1 TGCAGCGTTTCCAGGACAGGGGGCGCAAGCTACACCTTC CSVSRTGGASYTF
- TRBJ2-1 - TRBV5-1 TGCGCCAGCAGCTTGGGACTAGGTGATGAGCAGTTCTTC CASSLGLGDEQFF
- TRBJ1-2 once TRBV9 TGTGCCAGCAGCCCCGGGGGTGGACTGAACTATGGCTACACCTTC CASSPGGGLNYGYTF
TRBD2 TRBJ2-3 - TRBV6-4 TGTGCCAGCACCAATAGCGGGGGGGCCACAGATACGCAGTATTTT CASTNSGGATDTQYF
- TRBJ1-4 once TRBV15 TGTGCCACCTCCTCTTTCCGGGAGGATGAAAAACTGTTTTTT CATSSFREDEKLFF
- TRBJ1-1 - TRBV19 TGTGCCACCACCCCCCTCCGGGTCTCTAACACTGAAGCTTTCTTT CATTPLRVSNTEAFF
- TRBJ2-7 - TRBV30 TGTGCCTGGAGTGGTTTTATACAGGATAGCTCCTACGAGCAGTACTTC CAWSGFIQDSSYEQYF
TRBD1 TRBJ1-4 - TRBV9 TGTGCCAGCCTCTGGACAGGGGATAATGAAAAACTGTTTTTT CASLWTGDNEKLFF
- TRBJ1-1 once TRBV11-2 TGTGCCAGCAGCTTAGGAGGGAACACTGAAGCTTTCTTT CASSLGGNTEAFF
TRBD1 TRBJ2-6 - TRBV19 TGTGCCAGTAGTCAAGGACAGGGGGCTTCTGGGGCCAACGTCCTGACTTTC CASSQGQGASGANVLTF
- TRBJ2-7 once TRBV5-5 TGTGCCAGCAGCTGGGAGGCCTACGAGCAGTACTTC CASSWEAYEQYF
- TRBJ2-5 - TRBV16 TGTGCCAGCAGCCAATTAAAAGAGACCCAGTACTTC CASSQLKETQYF
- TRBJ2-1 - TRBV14 TGTGCCAGCAGTCCCCCTACCCTTCGTTCCTACAATGAGCAGTTCTTC CASSPPTLRSYNEQFF
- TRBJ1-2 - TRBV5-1 TGCGCCAGCAGCGCCTTAACAGCTAACTATGGCTACACCTTC CASSALTANYGYTF
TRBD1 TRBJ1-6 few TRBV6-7 TGTGCCAGCATTTCTGAAGAGGGAGACAGGGTCCTCGGAAATTCACCCCTCCACTTT CASISEEGDRVLGNSPLHF
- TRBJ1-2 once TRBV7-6 TGTGCCAGCAGCTTGGGGGGTAACTATGGCTACACCTTC CASSLGGNYGYTF
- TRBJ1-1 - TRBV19 TGTGCCAGTAGTCCGAAACAGACAGGGAACACTGAAGCTTTCTTT CASSPKQTGNTEAFF
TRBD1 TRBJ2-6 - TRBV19 TGTGCCAGTAGTATCTGGACAGGGTCTGGGGCCAACGTCCTGACTTTC CASSIWTGSGANVLTF
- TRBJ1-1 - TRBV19 TGTGCCAGTAGTGTTCGACAGCTGAACACTGAAGCTTTCTTT CASSVRQLNTEAFF
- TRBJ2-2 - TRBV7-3 TGTGCCAGCAGCTTAACGGGGCAGGGGGAGCTGTTTTTT CASSLTGQGELFF
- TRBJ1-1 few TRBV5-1 TGCGCCAGCTTTGCTCAGGGAAGCCCTGAAGCTTTCTTT CASFAQGSPEAFF
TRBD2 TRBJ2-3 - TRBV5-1 TGCGCCAGCAGCTTACTGTTCCCTAGCGGGGCGACAGATACGCAGTATTTT CASSLLFPSGATDTQYF
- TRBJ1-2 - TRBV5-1 TGCGCCAGCAGCTTGGGCGGGGAATTAGCTAACTATGGCTACACCTTC CASSLGGELANYGYTF